This T cell receptor (beta chain) was sequenced in a study of T cells in tumors after PD-1 blockade. TCRdb's copy holds only in-frame clones and misses some; the assay was immunoSEQ multiplex PCR. There are 40,000 to 55,000 clones in the sample; approximately 75% occur only once, and about a sixth lies in the top ten. The V gene end was trimmed by 5 bases and the J gene end by 1 base; junction bases not matched to a gene: 10. CDR3 length: 18 amino acids. In germline, CDR1 is MDHEN, CDR2 SYDVKM. General study points: Some novel exhausted tumor clones appeared in pre-treatment blood, suggesting peripheral recruitment.

Comments on this clone: Its specificity is not known.

The sample in question was PBMCs, obtained before anti-PD-1 treatment. The sequence was collected from a human donor with basal cell carcinoma. V is TRBV28 and J is TRBJ1-5, with TRBD1 matching over 11 bases. In DNA form, the CDR3 reads TGTGCCAGCAGTGGAACCGGGACAGGGGGGGGAAGCAATCAGCCCCAGCATTTT. Protein: CASSGTGTGGGSNQPQHF.